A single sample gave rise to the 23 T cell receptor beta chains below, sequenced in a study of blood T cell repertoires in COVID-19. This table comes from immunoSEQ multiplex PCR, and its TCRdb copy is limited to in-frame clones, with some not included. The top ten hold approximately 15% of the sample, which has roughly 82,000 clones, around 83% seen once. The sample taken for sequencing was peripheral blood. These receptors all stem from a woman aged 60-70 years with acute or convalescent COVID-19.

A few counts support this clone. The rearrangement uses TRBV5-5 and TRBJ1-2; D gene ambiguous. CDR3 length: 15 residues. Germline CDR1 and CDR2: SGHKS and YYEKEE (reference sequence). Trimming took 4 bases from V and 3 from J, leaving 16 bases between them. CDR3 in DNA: TGTGCCAGCAGCCTGGACGGGAATTGGGACTATGGCTACACCTTC. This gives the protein CASSLDGNWDYGYTF.

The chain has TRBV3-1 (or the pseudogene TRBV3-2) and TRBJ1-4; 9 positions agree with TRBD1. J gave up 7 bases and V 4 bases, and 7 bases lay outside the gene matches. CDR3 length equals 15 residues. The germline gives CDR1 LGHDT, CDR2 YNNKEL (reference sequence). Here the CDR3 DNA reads TGTGCCAGCAGCCGCCGGGGACAGGGAAGTGAAAAACTGTTTTTT. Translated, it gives CASSRRGQGSEKLFF.

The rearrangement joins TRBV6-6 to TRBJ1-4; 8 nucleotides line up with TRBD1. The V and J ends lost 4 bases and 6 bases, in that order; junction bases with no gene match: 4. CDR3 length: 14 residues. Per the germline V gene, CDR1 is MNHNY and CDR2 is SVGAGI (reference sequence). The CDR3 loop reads CASSSGTGYEKLFF. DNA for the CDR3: TGTGCCAGCAGTTCCGGGACAGGTTATGAAAAACTGTTTTTT.

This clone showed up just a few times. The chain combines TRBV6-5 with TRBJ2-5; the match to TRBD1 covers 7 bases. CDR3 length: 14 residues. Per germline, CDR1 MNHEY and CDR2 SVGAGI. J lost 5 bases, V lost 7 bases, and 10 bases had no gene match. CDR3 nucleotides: TGTGCCAGCACCCGTGGGTCAGGGGGTGAGACCCAGTACTTC. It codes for CASTRGSGGETQYF.

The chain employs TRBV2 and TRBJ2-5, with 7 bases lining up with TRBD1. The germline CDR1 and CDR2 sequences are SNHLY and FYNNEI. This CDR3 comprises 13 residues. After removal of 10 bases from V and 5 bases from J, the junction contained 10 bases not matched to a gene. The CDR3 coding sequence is TGTGCCACCAACGACAGGGCCCGGGAGACCCAGTACTTC. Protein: CATNDRARETQYF.

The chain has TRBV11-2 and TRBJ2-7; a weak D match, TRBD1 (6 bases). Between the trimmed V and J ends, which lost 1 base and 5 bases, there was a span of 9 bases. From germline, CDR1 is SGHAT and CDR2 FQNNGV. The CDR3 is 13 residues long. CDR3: CASSLGGLDEQYF. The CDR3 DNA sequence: TGTGCCAGCAGCTTAGGGGGGCTCGACGAGCAGTACTTC.

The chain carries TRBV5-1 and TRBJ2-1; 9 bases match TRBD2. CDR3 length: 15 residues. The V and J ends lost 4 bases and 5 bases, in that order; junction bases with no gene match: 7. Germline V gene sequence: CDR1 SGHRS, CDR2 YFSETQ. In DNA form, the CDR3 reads TGCGCCAGCAGCACCGGGACTAGCCCAAACAATGAGCAGTTCTTC. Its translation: CASSTGTSPNNEQFF.

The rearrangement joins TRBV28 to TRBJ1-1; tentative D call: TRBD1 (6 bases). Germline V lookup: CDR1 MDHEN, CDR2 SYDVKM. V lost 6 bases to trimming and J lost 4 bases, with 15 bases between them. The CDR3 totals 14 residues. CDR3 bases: TGTGCCAGCAGCCTACAGGGCGGTAGCACTGAAGCTTTCTTT. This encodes CASSLQGGSTEAFF.

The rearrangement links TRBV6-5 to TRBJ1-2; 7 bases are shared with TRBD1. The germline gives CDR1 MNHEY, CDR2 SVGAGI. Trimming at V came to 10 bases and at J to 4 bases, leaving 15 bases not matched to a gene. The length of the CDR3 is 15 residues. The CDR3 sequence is CAIRQAQGGLYGYTF. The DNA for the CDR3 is TGTGCCATTCGACAAGCACAAGGGGGCCTCTATGGCTACACCTTC.

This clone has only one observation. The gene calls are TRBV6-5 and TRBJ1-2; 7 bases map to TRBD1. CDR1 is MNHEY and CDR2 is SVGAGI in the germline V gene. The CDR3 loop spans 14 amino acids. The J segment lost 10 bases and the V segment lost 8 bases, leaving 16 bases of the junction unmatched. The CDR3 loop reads CASCPPRDSADYTF. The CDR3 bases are TGTGCCAGCTGTCCCCCCCGGGACAGCGCGGACTACACCTTC.

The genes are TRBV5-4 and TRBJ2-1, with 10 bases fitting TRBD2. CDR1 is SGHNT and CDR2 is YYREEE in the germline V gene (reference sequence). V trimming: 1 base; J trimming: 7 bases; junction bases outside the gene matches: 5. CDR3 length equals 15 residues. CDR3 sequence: CASSLTSGMRNEQFF. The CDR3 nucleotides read TGTGCCAGCAGCTTGACTAGCGGGATGCGGAATGAGCAGTTCTTC.

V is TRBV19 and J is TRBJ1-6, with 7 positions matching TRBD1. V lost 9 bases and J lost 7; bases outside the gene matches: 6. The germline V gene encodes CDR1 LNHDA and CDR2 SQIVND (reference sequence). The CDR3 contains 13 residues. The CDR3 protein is CASHTGANSPLHF. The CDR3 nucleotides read TGTGCCAGCCATACAGGGGCAAATTCACCCCTCCACTTT.

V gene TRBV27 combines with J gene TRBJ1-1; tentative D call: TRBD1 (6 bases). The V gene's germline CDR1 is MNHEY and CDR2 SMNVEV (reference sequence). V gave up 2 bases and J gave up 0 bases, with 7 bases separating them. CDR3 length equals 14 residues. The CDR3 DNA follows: TGTGCCAGCAGTTTACAGGGGATGAACACTGAAGCTTTCTTT. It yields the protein CASSLQGMNTEAFF.

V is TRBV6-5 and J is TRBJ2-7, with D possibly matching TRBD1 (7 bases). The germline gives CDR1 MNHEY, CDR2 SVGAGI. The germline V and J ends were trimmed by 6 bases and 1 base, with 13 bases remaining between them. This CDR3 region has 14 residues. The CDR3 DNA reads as TGTGCCAGCAGCGCGGGACAGCCATCCTACGAGCAGTACTTC. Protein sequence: CASSAGQPSYEQYF.

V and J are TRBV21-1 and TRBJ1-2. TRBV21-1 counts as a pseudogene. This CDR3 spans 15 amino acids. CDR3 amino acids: CASSNSPGWVRGYTF. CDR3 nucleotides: TGTGCCAGCAGCAATTCTCCGGGGTGGGTGAGAGGCTACACCTTC.

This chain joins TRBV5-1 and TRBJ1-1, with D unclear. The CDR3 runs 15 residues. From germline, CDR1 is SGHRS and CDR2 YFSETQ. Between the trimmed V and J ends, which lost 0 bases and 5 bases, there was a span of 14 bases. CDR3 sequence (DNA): TGCGCCAGCAGCTTGGATAGGCGATCGGAGACTGAAGCTTTCTTT. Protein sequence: CASSLDRRSETEAFF.

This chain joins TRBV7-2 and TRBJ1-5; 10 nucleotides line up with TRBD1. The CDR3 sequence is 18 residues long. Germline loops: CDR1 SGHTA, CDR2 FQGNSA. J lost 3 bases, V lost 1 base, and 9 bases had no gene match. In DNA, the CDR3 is TGTGCCAGCAGCTTAGGGGTCCTCGGGACAGGGGTCAATCAGCCCCAGCATTTT. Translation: CASSLGVLGTGVNQPQHF.

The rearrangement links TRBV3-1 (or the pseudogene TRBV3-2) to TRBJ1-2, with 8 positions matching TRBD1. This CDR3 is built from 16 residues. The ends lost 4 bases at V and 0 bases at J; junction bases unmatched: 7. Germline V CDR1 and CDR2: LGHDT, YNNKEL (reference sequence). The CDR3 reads CASSRYGQGTNYGYTF. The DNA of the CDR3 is TGTGCCAGCAGCCGTTATGGACAGGGCACTAACTATGGCTACACCTTC.

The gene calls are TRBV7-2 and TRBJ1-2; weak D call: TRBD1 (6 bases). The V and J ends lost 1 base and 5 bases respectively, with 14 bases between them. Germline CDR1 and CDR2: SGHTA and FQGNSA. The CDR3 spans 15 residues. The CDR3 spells CASSLGYSQGYGYTF. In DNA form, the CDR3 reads TGTGCCAGCAGCTTAGGGTACTCTCAGGGGTATGGCTACACCTTC.

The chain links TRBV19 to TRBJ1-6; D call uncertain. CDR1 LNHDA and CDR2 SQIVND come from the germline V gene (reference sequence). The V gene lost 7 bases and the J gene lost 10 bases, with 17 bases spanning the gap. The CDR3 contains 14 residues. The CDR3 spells CASTDRGLRSPLHF. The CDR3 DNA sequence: TGTGCCAGTACCGACCGAGGTCTACGATCACCCCTCCACTTT.

CDR3 DNA sequence: TGTGCCAGCAGCCTCCGGGACAGAGGCGAAAAACTGTTTTTT. Translated: CASSLRDRGEKLFF. The V call is TRBV3-1 (or the pseudogene TRBV3-2), the J call TRBJ1-4, with 7 bases lining up with TRBD1. Trimming took 4 bases from V and 8 from J; bases not matched to a gene: 7. The CDR3 runs 14 residues. Germline V gene sequence: CDR1 LGHDT, CDR2 YNNKEL (reference sequence).

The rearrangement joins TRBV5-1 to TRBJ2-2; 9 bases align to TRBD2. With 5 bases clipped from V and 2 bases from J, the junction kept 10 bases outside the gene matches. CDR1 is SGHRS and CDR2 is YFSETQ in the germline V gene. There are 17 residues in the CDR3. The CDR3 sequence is CASSPGETSGNTGELFF. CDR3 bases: TGCGCCAGCAGTCCCGGGGAGACTAGCGGAAACACCGGGGAGCTGTTTTTT. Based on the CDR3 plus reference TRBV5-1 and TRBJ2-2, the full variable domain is KAGVTQTPRYLIKTRGQQVTLSCSPISGHRSVSWYQQTPGQGLQFLFEYFSETQRNKGNFPGRFSGRQFSNSRSEMNVSTLELGDSALYLCASSPGETSGNTGELFFGEGSRLTVL.

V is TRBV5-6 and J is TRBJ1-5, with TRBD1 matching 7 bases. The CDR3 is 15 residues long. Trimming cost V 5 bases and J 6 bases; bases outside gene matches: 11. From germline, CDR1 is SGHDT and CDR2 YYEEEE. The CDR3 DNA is TGTGCCAGCAGTTACTCCGGGACAGTTACTCAGCCCCAGCATTTT. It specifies CASSYSGTVTQPQHF.